The 20 T cell receptor beta chains below all came from one sample that was sequenced in a study of T-cell reconstitution after alpha-beta-depleted transplantation in children. Preparation of the TCRbeta library involved a method that used unique molecular identifiers. TCRdb reanalysed the PCR reads using MiXCR and keeps one entry per CDR3 protein. In the table there are about 540,000 distinct CDR3 sequences, 15% to 20% of which are singletons. The specimen comprised PBMCs from the stem cell graft donor, sampled from the stem cell graft. The receptors were gathered from a human donor who donated a stem cell graft to a child with acute lymphoblastic leukemia.

The CDR3 sequence is CASSLALLGLSETQYF. The CDR3 DNA sequence: TGTGCCAGCAGCTTAGCGCTCCTTGGGTTAAGTGAGACCCAGTACTTC. This chain links TRBV7-6 with TRBJ2-5; D gene ambiguous. CDR1 is SGHVS, CDR2 FNYEAQ, per germline. The CDR3 length is 16 residues. Trimming took 0 bases from V and 5 from J, leaving 16 bases between them.

This clonotype was picked up a small number of times. This chain connects TRBV7-9 to TRBJ1-2; possible D gene TRBD1, 5 bases. With 6 bases removed from V and 6 bases from J, the gap between germline ends came to 11 bases. The CDR3 consists of 12 residues. Germline V CDR1 and CDR2: SEHNR, FQNEAQ (reference sequence). CDR3 nucleotides: TGTGCCAGCAGTTATGACAGCCATGGCTACACCTTC. Amino acids: CASSYDSHGYTF.

This clonotype was observed many times. The rearrangement uses TRBV5-1 and TRBJ2-3; D is perhaps TRBD1 (6 bases). From germline, CDR1 is SGHRS and CDR2 YFSETQ. V was shortened by 4 bases and J by 0 bases, with 12 bases between the two germline ends. The length of the CDR3 is 15 residues. CDR3 sequence reads: CASSLGTTSTDTQYF. CDR3 sequence (DNA): TGCGCCAGCAGCCTGGGGACAACCAGCACAGATACGCAGTATTTT.

In DNA, the CDR3 is TGCGCCAGCAGCGCCGGGACAGAGTATGGCTACACCTTC. Protein: CASSAGTEYGYTF. The chain uses TRBV10-2 and TRBJ1-2, with 7 bases fitting TRBD1. Germline values: CDR1 WSHSY, CDR2 SAAADI. The junction had 6 bases not matched to a gene; V was cut back by 6 bases and J by 5 bases. This CDR3 has 13 amino acids.

DNA for the CDR3: TGCGCCAGCAGCCTGGCCCTAGCAACGGTTCGAGAGCAGTACTTC. Protein sequence: CASSLALATVREQYF. The genes are TRBV5-1 and TRBJ2-7, with TRBD2 as a possible D gene (5 bases). The CDR3 extends over 15 amino acids. With 4 bases removed from V and 7 bases from J, the gap between germline ends came to 21 bases. The V gene's germline CDR1 is SGHRS and CDR2 YFSETQ.

The rearrangement joins TRBV12-3 or TRBV12-4 to TRBJ2-1, with 8 bases matching TRBD1. With 6 bases clipped from V and 7 bases from J, the junction kept 8 bases outside the gene matches. This CDR3 spans 14 amino acids. The CDR3 sequence: CASSPQGAQNEQFF. The DNA for the CDR3 is TGTGCCAGCAGCCCTCAGGGGGCGCAGAATGAGCAGTTCTTC.

This clonotype was picked up a small number of times. The V and J genes are TRBV18 and TRBJ1-3; no definite D call. Germline assignment: CDR1 KGHSH and CDR2 LQKENI. Trimming removed 1 base at V and 1 base at J, with 20 bases between. The CDR3 length is 19 residues. CDR3 DNA: TGTGCCAGCTCACCACGTCCGCTCAGCAGCGATGGTTCTGGAAACACCATATATTTT. This codes for CASSPRPLSSDGSGNTIYF.

This chain connects TRBV5-1 to TRBJ2-5; TRBD1 is a possible D gene (6 bases). The CDR3 covers 14 residues. Trimming stripped 5 bases from V and 2 bases from J, with 13 bases between. Germline CDR1 is SGHRS and CDR2 is YFSETQ. The CDR3: CASSNRDGQETQYF. CDR3 DNA sequence: TGCGCCAGCAGTAACAGGGACGGGCAAGAGACCCAGTACTTC.

This clonotype has a count of ten or more. The J gene is TRBJ2-2, the V gene TRBV12-3 or TRBV12-4, with D perhaps being TRBD1 or TRBD2 (5 bases each). The CDR3 length is 14 residues. V was cut by 3 bases and J by 7 bases, with 12 bases left in between. DNA for the CDR3: TGTGCCAGCAGTTTTGGGGCAGGAGGCGGGGAGCTGTTTTTT. As protein: CASSFGAGGGELFF.

This clonotype was seen more than once but under ten times. The V call is TRBV13, the J call TRBJ2-2; either TRBD1 or TRBD2 may fit D (6 bases each). Germline V gene sequence: CDR1 PRHDT, CDR2 FYEKMQ (reference sequence). This CDR3 region has 15 residues. V was clipped by 5 bases and J by 5 bases, with 15 bases between them. The DNA of the CDR3 is TGTGCCAGCAGCCCACGGGGGCCAATGACCGGGGAGCTGTTTTTT. This gives the protein CASSPRGPMTGELFF.

The CDR3, as DNA: TGTGCCAGCAGTTCGGCCTATCGGGAAAAACTGTTTTTT. Its translation is CASSSAYREKLFF. The chain uses TRBV12-3 or TRBV12-4 and TRBJ1-4; D is undetermined. V lost 4 bases and J lost 8, with 11 bases in between. This CDR3 has 13 amino acids.

This clonotype was found a few times. The rearrangement links TRBV24-1 to TRBJ2-7; TRBD1 aligns across 8 bases. This CDR3 comprises 15 residues. V was pared by 2 bases and J by 4 bases, with 6 bases of the junction left unmatched. Looked up from germline, CDR1 is KGHDR and CDR2 is SFDVKD. CDR3 residues: CATSDYDRGEYEQYF. DNA for the CDR3: TGTGCCACCAGTGATTACGACAGGGGCGAATACGAGCAGTACTTC.

The J gene is TRBJ2-7, the V gene TRBV29-1; 8 nucleotides match TRBD1. Unmatched junction bases numbered 15, after V lost 6 bases and J lost 5 bases. This CDR3 has 15 amino acids. The V gene's germline CDR1 is SQVTM and CDR2 ANQGSEA. This CDR3 reads CSVLRRDRQPDEQYF. DNA for the CDR3: TGCAGCGTACTTCGCCGGGACAGGCAGCCCGACGAGCAGTACTTC.

This chain uses TRBV5-1 with TRBJ1-2, with TRBD1 matching over 7 bases. V trimming: 4 bases; J trimming: 7 bases; junction bases outside the gene matches: 13. The CDR3 is 15 residues long. Germline V gives CDR1 SGHRS, CDR2 YFSETQ. In DNA form, the CDR3 reads TGCGCCAGCAGCGCCGGGACAGCGAACCTCGGTGGCTACACCTTC. It is translated as CASSAGTANLGGYTF. The complete variable domain, with remaining parts taken from reference TRBV5-1 and TRBJ1-2, reads KAGVTQTPRYLIKTRGQQVTLSCSPISGHRSVSWYQQTPGQGLQFLFEYFSETQRNKGNFPGRFSGRQFSNSRSEMNVSTLELGDSALYLCASSAGTANLGGYTFGSGTRLTVV.

CDR3 in amino acids: CASSLGYNTEAFF. For the CDR3, the DNA is TGTGCCAGCAGCTTAGGGTATAACACTGAAGCTTTCTTT. This chain links TRBV7-2 with TRBJ1-1; D is ambiguous. Per the germline V gene, CDR1 is SGHTA and CDR2 is FQGNSA. The CDR3 has 13 residues. Trimming shortened V by 1 base and J by 2 bases, and 5 bases separated the two germline ends.

This clonotype was seen a few times. The chain couples TRBV5-1 to TRBJ2-7; D may be TRBD1 (7 bases). The CDR3 spans 14 residues. Germline V gene lookup returns CDR1 SGHRS and CDR2 YFSETQ. The ends were cut back, 3 bases at V and 3 bases at J, with 13 bases in the middle. The chain's CDR3 is CASSSAGTDYEQYF. The CDR3 nucleotides read TGCGCCAGCAGCTCCGCGGGGACAGACTACGAGCAGTACTTC.

The V call is TRBV5-1, the J call TRBJ2-7; D may be TRBD1 (5 bases). The CDR3 is made up of 11 amino acids. V was cut by 7 bases and J by 7 bases, with 12 bases left in between. From germline, CDR1 is SGHRS and CDR2 YFSETQ. The DNA for the CDR3 is TGCGCCAGCGGTTCTAGGGGAGAGCAGTACTTC. Translation gives CASGSRGEQYF.

This chain links TRBV5-1 with TRBJ2-3; TRBD2 matches at 12 bases. The V segment lost 4 bases and the J segment 0 bases; nucleotides outside the gene matches: 6. CDR1 is SGHRS and CDR2 is YFSETQ in the germline V gene. This CDR3 region has 17 residues. CDR3 in amino acids: CASSRAGTSGSTDTQYF. The CDR3 DNA follows: TGCGCCAGCAGCCGAGCTGGGACTAGCGGGAGCACAGATACGCAGTATTTT. Variable domain in full (rest from reference TRBV5-1 and TRBJ2-3): KAGVTQTPRYLIKTRGQQVTLSCSPISGHRSVSWYQQTPGQGLQFLFEYFSETQRNKGNFPGRFSGRQFSNSRSEMNVSTLELGDSALYLCASSRAGTSGSTDTQYFGPGTRLTVL.

This clonotype was observed a few times. This chain joins TRBV3-1 and TRBJ1-1; D perhaps matches TRBD1 (5 bases). Trimming left V 4 bases short and J 0 bases short, with 9 bases between. This CDR3 spans 14 amino acids. Germline V gene sequence: CDR1 LGHDT, CDR2 YNNKEL (reference sequence). CDR3 DNA: TGTGCCAGCAGCCGGGGCAGCCTGAACACTGAAGCTTTCTTT. It is translated as CASSRGSLNTEAFF.

V is TRBV19 and J is TRBJ2-6; no firm D call. The V end lost 11 bases, the J end lost 0 bases, and 5 bases lay between the germline ends. The germline V gene has CDR1 LNHDA and CDR2 SQIVND (reference sequence). The length of the CDR3 is 12 residues. In DNA form, the CDR3 reads TGTGCCGGCAGCTCTGGGGCCAACGTCCTGACTTTC. It yields the protein CAGSSGANVLTF.